The 31 T cell receptor beta chains reported below all come from one sample, sequenced in a study of early stage breast cancer tumors. TCRdb's copy holds only in-frame clones and misses some; the assay was immunoSEQ multiplex PCR. This table holds approximately 31,000 clones, 74% found once. The sequenced sample consisted of breast tumor tissue. These receptors all come from a person in their thirties with breast cancer.

V is TRBV6-5 and J is TRBJ2-4; D unclear. Germline-derived CDR1 and CDR2 are MNHEY and SVGAGI. This CDR3 region has 15 residues. The V end lost 2 bases, the J end lost 3 bases, and 11 bases lay between the germline ends. CDR3 region: CASSYEGMGKNIQYF. DNA of the CDR3: TGTGCCAGCAGTTACGAAGGGATGGGCAAAAACATTCAGTACTTC.

CDR3: CASSLRFRSSYEQYF. For the CDR3, the DNA is TGTGCCAGCAGCTTACGGTTTAGGAGCTCCTACGAGCAGTACTTC. This sequence joins TRBV7-2 and TRBJ2-7; D is undetermined. V was cut by 2 bases and J by 0 bases, with 11 bases left in between. Germline-derived CDR1 and CDR2 are SGHTA and FQGNSA. The CDR3 sequence is 15 residues long.

This rearrangement joins TRBV4-2 to TRBJ1-1, with D uncertain. The CDR3 runs 14 residues. V was shortened by 0 bases and J by 5 bases, with 10 bases between the two germline ends. The germline CDR1 and CDR2 sequences are LGHNA and YNFKEQ. CDR3 in amino acids: CASSQDREGTEAFF. CDR3 nucleotide sequence: TGTGCCAGCAGCCAAGATAGGGAAGGAACTGAAGCTTTCTTT.

The V gene is TRBV4-3, the J gene TRBJ1-1; 7 nucleotides match TRBD1. The CDR3 is 16 amino acids. The trim removed 1 base at V and 1 base at J, leaving 6 bases unmatched. Germline V CDR1 and CDR2: LGHNA, YSLEER. CDR3 sequence (DNA): TGCGCCAGCAGCCAAGTCGTAGGGACAGCGAACACTGAAGCTTTCTTT. Residues: CASSQVVGTANTEAFF.

This clone occurred once. V and J are TRBV6-1 and TRBJ2-7; 7 nucleotides agree with TRBD1. J lost 1 base, V lost 8 bases, and 5 bases had no gene match. CDR1 MNHNS and CDR2 SASEGT come from the germline V gene. The CDR3 length is 13 residues. CDR3 residues: CASDSGQSYEQYF. Here the CDR3 DNA reads TGTGCCAGCGATTCGGGACAGTCCTACGAGCAGTACTTC.

V usage is TRBV7-8 and J usage is TRBJ2-1; D unclear. CDR3 length: 14 amino acids. V was clipped by 5 bases and J by 10 bases, with 18 bases between them. From germline, CDR1 is SGHVS and CDR2 FQNEAQ. Here the CDR3 DNA reads TGTGCCAGCAGCCCCCGCGAAGGCCCAGCGGAGCAGTTCTTC. It yields the protein CASSPREGPAEQFF. Full variable domain (rest looked up from reference TRBV7-8 and TRBJ2-1): GAGVSQSPRYKVAKRGQDVALRCDPISGHVSLFWYQQALGQGPEFLTYFQNEAQLDKSGLPSDRFFAERPEGSVSTLKIQRTQQEDSAVYLCASSPREGPAEQFFGPGTRLTVL.

This clone occurred once. Here the CDR3 reads CASSTNRGTGELFF. DNA of the CDR3: TGTGCCAGCAGTACAAACAGGGGCACCGGGGAGCTGTTTTTT. The chain combines TRBV2 with TRBJ2-2; 7 bases align to TRBD1. CDR1 and CDR2 (germline): SNHLY, FYNNEI. The length of the CDR3 is 14 residues. V shed 5 bases and J 4 bases; nucleotides not matched to a gene: 4.

The chain recombines TRBV5-6 with TRBJ2-1, with 9 bases matching TRBD2. The length of the CDR3 is 18 residues. Losses at the gene ends were 2 bases for V and 7 bases for J; bases not matched to a gene: 16. CDR1 and CDR2 (germline): SGHDT, YYEEEE. The chain's CDR3 is CASSFYFSGREIGNEQFF. In DNA, the CDR3 is TGTGCCAGCAGCTTTTATTTTAGCGGGAGAGAGATTGGGAATGAGCAGTTCTTC.

This chain joins TRBV6-1 and TRBJ1-2; TRBD1 aligns across 9 bases. Germline-derived CDR1 and CDR2 are MNHNS and SASEGT. The CDR3 is 18 amino acids. J lost 3 bases, V lost 0 bases, and 11 bases had no gene match. Here the CDR3 reads CASSEAPTGGRFYYGYTF. The CDR3 coding sequence is TGTGCCAGCAGTGAAGCTCCGACAGGGGGGAGGTTTTACTATGGCTACACCTTC.

The V gene is TRBV7-9, the J gene TRBJ2-1; 15 positions agree with TRBD2. Germline-derived CDR1 and CDR2 are SEHNR and FQNEAQ (reference sequence). The junction had 2 bases not matched to a gene; V was cut back by 5 bases and J by 12 bases. There are 13 residues in the CDR3. The CDR3 loop reads CASSPGLAGGQFF. The CDR3 nucleotides are TGTGCCAGCAGCCCGGGACTAGCGGGAGGGCAGTTCTTC. The full variable domain, completed using reference TRBV7-9 and TRBJ2-1, is DTGVSQNPRHKITKRGQNVTFRCDPISEHNRLYWYRQTLGQGPEFLTYFQNEAQLEKSRLLSDRFSAERPKGSFSTLEIQRTEQGDSAMYLCASSPGLAGGQFFGPGTRLTVL.

This clone appeared a single time. The chain uses TRBV7-2 and TRBJ2-1; D remains ambiguous. CDR1 and CDR2 (germline): SGHTA, FQGNSA. The CDR3 extends over 12 amino acids. Trimming shortened V by 5 bases and J by 9 bases, and 11 bases separated the two germline ends. CDR3 protein: CASSRLRGEQFF. The CDR3, as DNA: TGTGCCAGCAGCCGCTTACGCGGTGAGCAGTTCTTC.

This rearrangement joins TRBV25-1 to TRBJ1-4; 9 bases line up with TRBD1. V dropped 4 bases and J dropped 8; count of bases not matched to a gene: 11. The CDR3 has 16 amino acids. Germline CDR1 MGHDK, CDR2 SYGVNS. The CDR3 nucleotides are TGTGCCAGCAGTGGGAGACCGGGACAGGGAAAGGAAAAACTGTTTTTT. It is translated as CASSGRPGQGKEKLFF.

CDR3 DNA: TGTGCCAGCAGTGACTCGTCTGGCAGGGCCACCTATGGCTACACCTTC. Its protein is CASSDSSGRATYGYTF. J is TRBJ1-2 and V is TRBV2, with D possibly being TRBD1 (5 bases). The CDR3 sequence is 16 residues long. Trimming took off 3 bases at V and 4 bases at J, with 18 bases between the two ends. The V gene's germline CDR1 is SNHLY and CDR2 FYNNEI.

The V call is TRBV7-9, the J call TRBJ1-4, with 7 positions matching TRBD1. J was trimmed by 2 bases and V by 5 bases; bases with no gene match: 8. CDR1 and CDR2 from the germline V gene are SEHNR and FQNEAQ (reference sequence). The CDR3 has 16 amino acids. The CDR3 DNA reads TGTGCCAGCAGCGACCTCAGGGGGTCGACTAATGAAAAACTGTTTTTT. It yields the protein CASSDLRGSTNEKLFF. Using reference TRBV7-9 and TRBJ1-4 for the parts outside the CDR3, the full variable domain is DTGVSQNPRHKITKRGQNVTFRCDPISEHNRLYWYRQTLGQGPEFLTYFQNEAQLEKSRLLSDRFSAERPKGSFSTLEIQRTEQGDSAMYLCASSDLRGSTNEKLFFGSGTQLSVL.

This clone was detected only once. This chain links TRBV5-1 with TRBJ1-2, with D unclear. This CDR3 contains 14 residues. CDR1 is SGHRS, CDR2 YFSETQ, per germline. The V end was cut by 0 bases, the J end by 3 bases, with 9 bases between. CDR3 region: CASSLGAVDYGYTF. Here the CDR3 DNA reads TGCGCCAGCAGCTTGGGGGCAGTAGACTATGGCTACACCTTC.

J is TRBJ2-1 and V is TRBV4-1, with D possibly matching TRBD2 (6 bases). The CDR3 length is 16 residues. The germline V gene has CDR1 MGHRA and CDR2 YSYEKL. With 3 bases removed from V and 3 bases from J, the gap between germline ends came to 15 bases. The CDR3 region has the DNA TGCGCCAGCAGCCAGGAACCGGGACTCCTCTACAATGAGCAGTTCTTC. Its translation is CASSQEPGLLYNEQFF.

The chain combines TRBV19 with TRBJ2-7; 8 nucleotides line up with TRBD1. CDR3 length equals 16 residues. The V gene end was trimmed by 5 bases and the J gene end by 1 base; junction bases not matched to a gene: 10. The V gene's germline CDR1 is LNHDA and CDR2 SQIVND (reference sequence). CDR3 loop: CASSVFSRDRSYEQYF. The DNA for the CDR3 is TGTGCCAGTAGTGTCTTCTCCCGGGACAGGTCCTACGAGCAGTACTTC.

This clone turned up a few times. The chain recombines TRBV6-4 with TRBJ2-2; 8 nucleotides line up with TRBD1. With 6 bases clipped from V and 4 bases from J, the junction kept 7 bases outside the gene matches. The CDR3 consists of 15 residues. CDR1 MRHNA and CDR2 SNTAGT come from the germline V gene. The CDR3 reads CASRAGGEGTGELFF. Here the CDR3 DNA reads TGTGCCAGCAGGGCAGGGGGCGAAGGCACCGGGGAGCTGTTTTTT.

The CDR3 DNA sequence: TGCGCCAGCAGCCAAGCTCCGTATAGGGATGAGCAGTTCTTC. Its translation: CASSQAPYRDEQFF. This chain connects TRBV4-3 to TRBJ2-1, with D hard to call. The CDR3 spans 14 residues. V gave up 1 base and J gave up 8 bases, with 12 bases separating them. Germline loops: CDR1 LGHNA, CDR2 YSLEER.

The chain employs TRBV14 and TRBJ2-3; D may be TRBD2 (6 bases). V lost 10 bases to trimming and J lost 3 bases, with 14 bases between them. CDR3 length: 13 amino acids. The germline V gene has CDR1 SGHDN and CDR2 FVKESK. The DNA for the CDR3 is TGTGCCACCAACCGGGGGTTTACAGATACGCAGTATTTT. Its translation is CATNRGFTDTQYF.

This clone is a singleton in its sample. V is TRBV4-1 and J is TRBJ2-3; D ambiguous. Per the germline V gene, CDR1 is MGHRA and CDR2 is YSYEKL. Trimming took off 0 bases at V and 4 bases at J, with 11 bases between the two ends. CDR3 length equals 15 residues. The CDR3 coding sequence is TGCGCCAGCAGCCAAGATGCCTATTCCTCAGATACGCAGTATTTT. It yields the protein CASSQDAYSSDTQYF.

V and J are TRBV9 and TRBJ2-1, with 7 bases aligning to TRBD2. V dropped 3 bases and J dropped 4; count of bases not matched to a gene: 16. The CDR3 loop spans 18 amino acids. Looked up from germline, CDR1 is SGDLS and CDR2 is YYNGEE. Here the CDR3 reads CASSDRSGGPPFYNEQFF. DNA for the CDR3: TGTGCCAGCAGCGATCGGTCGGGGGGACCCCCCTTTTACAATGAGCAGTTCTTC.

The chain couples TRBV29-1 to TRBJ2-7; unclear D gene. The CDR3 is 14 amino acids. Per the germline V gene, CDR1 is SQVTM and CDR2 is ANQGSEA. V shed 0 bases and J shed 3 bases, with 12 bases lying between them. The CDR3 loop is CSVEDPERSYEQYF. The CDR3 DNA follows: TGCAGCGTTGAAGATCCGGAACGGAGCTACGAGCAGTACTTC.

This clone has only one observation. The V call is TRBV7-6, the J call TRBJ1-6; 7 nucleotides agree with TRBD1. The germline gives CDR1 SGHVS, CDR2 FNYEAQ. This CDR3 comprises 14 residues. Trimming at V came to 5 bases and at J to 9 bases, leaving 7 bases not matched to a gene. The CDR3 DNA reads TGTGCCAGCAGCCATGGGACAGAAGGTTCACCCCTCCACTTT. Encoded protein: CASSHGTEGSPLHF. Full variable domain (rest looked up from reference TRBV7-6 and TRBJ1-6): GAGVSQSPRYKVTKRGQDVALRCDPISGHVSLYWYRQALGQGPEFLTYFNYEAQQDKSGLPNDRFSAERPEGSISTLTIQRTEQRDSAMYRCASSHGTEGSPLHFGNGTRLTVT.

The rearrangement uses TRBV30 and TRBJ1-3; a possible D gene is TRBD1 (6 bases). V gave up 8 bases and J gave up 0 bases, with 17 bases separating them. This CDR3 has 15 residues. In germline, CDR1 is GTSNPN, CDR2 SVGIG (reference sequence). The CDR3 spells CANELDSSSGNTIYF. The DNA of the CDR3 is TGTGCCAACGAGCTGGACAGCTCCTCTGGAAACACCATATATTTT. Full variable domain (rest looked up from reference TRBV30 and TRBJ1-3): SQTIHQWPATLVQPVGSPLSLECTVEGTSNPNLYWYRQAAGRGLQLLFYSVGIGQISSEVPQNLSASRPQDRQFILSSKKLLLSDSGFYLCANELDSSSGNTIYFGEGSWLTVV.

By share, this clone counts as medium-sized (0.01 to 0.1%). Different DNA sequences within this sample yield the same CDR3. The gene calls are TRBV7-2 and TRBJ2-1, with 9 bases matching TRBD2. With V trimmed by 2 bases and J by 2 bases, 1 base remained unmatched. The CDR3 covers 15 residues. Looked up from germline, CDR1 is SGHTA and CDR2 is FQGNSA. CDR3 in amino acids: CASSLTSGPYNEQFF. DNA of the CDR3: TGTGCCAGCAGCTTAACTAGCGGGCCCTACAATGAGCAGTTCTTC.

The chain combines TRBV7-2 with TRBJ1-6; weak D call: TRBD1 (5 bases). This CDR3 has 13 amino acids. Trimming left V 1 base short and J 15 bases short, with 13 bases between. The germline CDR1 and CDR2 sequences are SGHTA and FQGNSA. The CDR3 region is CASSLDGGKVLHF. In DNA form, the CDR3 reads TGTGCCAGCAGCTTAGATGGGGGTAAGGTCCTCCACTTT.

The V call is TRBV7-8, the J call TRBJ2-7; D is unresolved. Looked up from germline, CDR1 is SGHVS and CDR2 is FQNEAQ. CDR3 length: 13 residues. The V end was cut by 1 base, the J end by 2 bases, with 6 bases between. CDR3 protein: CASSLGGTYEQYF. CDR3 DNA: TGTGCCAGCAGCTTAGGGGGTACCTACGAGCAGTACTTC.

V gene TRBV7-8 combines with J gene TRBJ2-5; D is undetermined. CDR3 length: 18 amino acids. Deletions cut 5 bases from V and 5 bases from J, with 27 bases between. The V gene's germline CDR1 is SGHVS and CDR2 FQNEAQ. In DNA, the CDR3 is TGTGCCAGCAGCCCGTTGGTCCCTACCCCGGGCAGTGGGGAGACCCAGTACTTC. It encodes CASSPLVPTPGSGETQYF.

V usage is TRBV7-9 and J usage is TRBJ1-4, with D uncertain. CDR3 length: 13 residues. Germline V CDR1 and CDR2: SEHNR, FQNEAQ (reference sequence). The V gene lost 5 bases and the J gene lost 8 bases, with 12 bases spanning the gap. The CDR3 DNA sequence: TGTGCCAGCAGCCCTGGACTTGTAGAAAAACTGTTTTTT. Translated: CASSPGLVEKLFF.

The V gene is TRBV5-1, the J gene TRBJ2-2, with 10 bases fitting TRBD2. Germline values: CDR1 SGHRS, CDR2 YFSETQ. CDR3 length: 15 amino acids. V lost 2 bases and J lost 5; bases outside the gene matches: 3. This CDR3 reads CASSLTSGTTGELFF. The DNA for the CDR3 is TGCGCCAGCAGCTTAACTAGCGGGACTACCGGGGAGCTGTTTTTT.